The sequence of this T cell receptor beta chain was determined in a study of technical replicates of blood from a few donors. TCRdb keeps only in-frame clones here, not all; method: immunoSEQ multiplex PCR. The sample lists 70,000 or so clones, 95% to 98% occurring once. With V trimmed by 0 bases and J by 6 bases, 6 bases remained unmatched. Germline CDR1 is SGHTA and CDR2 is FQGNSA. CDR3 length: 16 residues. The chain links TRBV7-2 to TRBJ2-7, with 12 nucleotides matching TRBD2. The sample taken for sequencing was T cells isolated from PBMCs. The TCR was taken from a human donor in good health. CDR3 in DNA: TGTGCCAGCAGCTTAGCTAGTCTAGCGGGGGGGAGCGAGCAGTACTTC. Translated: CASSLASLAGGSEQYF.